This T cell receptor beta chain was documented in a study of T cell responses to AZD1222 COVID-19 vaccine. Overall study findings and caveats: Spike regions recognized by vaccine-associated CD4 TCRs spanned the protein, led by 160-218 and 743-854.

In the case of this clone: Its antigen is as yet unknown.

Only in-frame clones appear in the TCRdb table, and some are missing; sequencing was by immunoSEQ multiplex PCR. The table has around 180,000 clones, 75% to 90% seen once; the top ten hold 2.7%. Trimming stripped 7 bases from V and 5 bases from J, with 12 bases between. From germline, CDR1 is GTSNPN and CDR2 SVGIG (reference sequence). The CDR3 is 12 amino acids. The chain recombines TRBV30 with TRBJ1-5; weak D call: TRBD1 (5 bases). The source is an adult in good health. Sequencing was performed on peripheral blood, taken on day 0 of MenACWY control vaccination. The CDR3 protein is CAFSGSDQPQHF. In nucleotides, the CDR3 is TGTGCCTTTTCAGGGTCTGATCAGCCCCAGCATTTT.